The rows below give T cell receptor beta chains drawn from one sample of a study of T cell changes during pregnancy in multiple sclerosis. Produced via immunoSEQ multiplex PCR; TCRdb's table is partial and in-frame only. The sample yields 55,000 to 70,000 clones, roughly 93% seen once. The sequencing used peripheral blood, collected after pregnancy. Receptor source: a female donor with multiple sclerosis, enrolled in a pregnancy study. CDR3s include the opening cysteine and the closing phenylalanine or tryptophan. D genes are given only for firm matches. Size is stated for part of the rows, as once, few or many counts, or as a class when the clone is expanded.

j_call,v_call,clone_size,d_call,cdr3_nt,cdr3_aa
TRBJ2-7,TRBV9,NA,NA,TGTGCCAGCAGCGAGGGGGGGCAGGGGTCCTACGAGCAGTACTTC,CASSEGGQGSYEQYF
TRBJ1-4,TRBV5-1,NA,TRBD1,TGCGCCAGCAGGAGTCTGACAGGGAATGAAAAACTGTTTTTT,CASRSLTGNEKLFF
TRBJ2-7,TRBV5-1,NA,TRBD2,TGCGCCAGCAGCTTGGGACTAGCGGGAGTTTACGAGCAGTACTTC,CASSLGLAGVYEQYF
TRBJ2-5,TRBV13,NA,NA,TGTGCCAGCAGCCTCAGGGGCGGCCAAGAGACCCAGTACTTC,CASSLRGGQETQYF
TRBJ2-1,TRBV6-5,NA,TRBD2,TGTGCCAGCAGTATACTAGCGGGAGACTACAATGAGCAGTTCTTC,CASSILAGDYNEQFF
TRBJ2-7,TRBV16,NA,TRBD1,TGTGCCAGCAGCCCCGGGACAGGGGGCAAAAACGAGCAGTACTTC,CASSPGTGGKNEQYF
TRBJ2-5,TRBV2,few,TRBD2,TGTGCCAGCAAAAGCGGGAGGGGAGAGACCCAGTACTTC,CASKSGRGETQYF
TRBJ1-4,TRBV7-2,NA,TRBD1,TGTGCCAGCAGCTTAGTCGGGAGGGACAGGGGTGAAAAACTGTTTTTT,CASSLVGRDRGEKLFF
TRBJ2-3,TRBV7-9,NA,NA,TGTGCCAGCAGTCTTTCTAGTGGGGATACGCAGTATTTT,CASSLSSGDTQYF
TRBJ1-2,TRBV28,NA,NA,TGTGCCAGCAGTTTAAAGGTTGGAGGCGGCTACACCTTC,CASSLKVGGGYTF
TRBJ1-5,TRBV7-2,NA,TRBD1,TGTGCCAGCAGCTTATATGGGACAGAAAATCAGCCCCAGCATTTT,CASSLYGTENQPQHF
TRBJ2-1,TRBV7-3,NA,NA,TGTGCCAGCAGCTTACAGGGGGAGCAGTTCTTC,CASSLQGEQFF
TRBJ2-7,TRBV7-2,NA,TRBD1,TGTGCCAGCAGCTGGGGGACAGCCTACGAGCAGTACTTC,CASSWGTAYEQYF